The rows below give T cell receptor beta chains drawn from one sample of a study of blood T cell repertoires in COVID-19. Only in-frame clones appear in the TCRdb table, and some are missing; sequencing was by immunoSEQ multiplex PCR. The sample lists 40,000 to 55,000 clones; roughly four fifths were seen once. Sequenced input: peripheral blood. The receptor set was obtained from a human donor with acute or convalescent COVID-19. The donor label of this sample is uncertain. Both conserved end residues are part of each CDR3. Some rows mark clone size as missing; the rest say once, few, many or name a class of expanded clone.

v_gene,abundance,CDR3aa
TRBV7-9,NA,CASSLQGGNNSPLHF
TRBV24-1,NA,CATSDFRGGANVLTF
TRBV9,NA,CASSVGWTGAPEQYF
TRBV9,NA,CASSVSPQGGNQPQHF
TRBV20-1,NA,CSASSLVGEQFF
TRBV7-3,once,CASSPGGQTYEQYF
TRBV6-2/TRBV6-3,NA,CASSYGSGPEVMF
TRBV21-1,NA,CASSKWDTRCGGYEQYF
TRBV23-1,once,CASSYSGANTGELFF
TRBV14,NA,CASSLRPDTEAFF
TRBV11-3,NA,CASSLYSGGADTQYF
TRBV6-5,NA,CASTDRTYEQYF
TRBV7-2,NA,CASRAGAQGGYTF
TRBV2,once,CASTDGLAPEYF
TRBV3-1/TRBV3-2,once,CASSQLGTNEQFF
TRBV7-2,NA,CASSLGTEGKLFF
TRBV7-2,NA,CASSLEVAGGANYGYTF
TRBV6-5,NA,CASWSAGHNEKLFF
TRBV7-3,NA,CASSSTVNTEAFF
TRBV9,NA,CASSVGGQGAFSKGYTF
TRBV3-1/TRBV3-2,NA,CASSQDWRGRSYNSPLHF
TRBV4-1,NA,CASSTRLAGDTQYF
TRBV7-2,NA,CASSFLGPAGQGDEYEQYF
TRBV15,NA,CATSRDPQGSGNTIYF
TRBV19,NA,CATSRGPENTEAFF
TRBV6-5,NA,CASSYSAAVSTEAFF
TRBV7-3,once,CASTLGASPSTDTQYF
TRBV9,NA,CASSVSGSTTDTQYF
TRBV29-1,few,CSARTVNTGELFF